Described below is a single TCR beta chain sequence and its context. The antigen is unknown. These data belong to a study of T cell repertoires in cytomegalovirus infection. The wider study: Public TCR beta signatures indicated both CMV infection and matching HLA type. Study results and limitations: People with CMV and the relevant HLA were identified by cumulative public TCR beta family frequency.

Trimming left V 3 bases short and J 1 base short, with 22 bases between. Germline CDR1 and CDR2: MNHEY and SMNVEV (reference sequence). The CDR3 is 18 residues long. Via MiXCR, TCRdb re-called the reads, giving one row per CDR3 protein. In the table there are approximately 550,000 distinct CDR3 sequences, about 15% of which are singletons. Sequencing was performed on CD8+ T cells from PBMCs. This sequence originates from a human donor in good health (CMV status not recorded). Some clones in this sample may be carry-over from other donors' samples. V usage is TRBV27 and J usage is TRBJ2-7; D possibly corresponds to TRBD1 (6 bases). The CDR3, as DNA: TGTGCCAGCAGTTTTCAGGGGTACCCCTCAATGAGGTCCTACGAGCAGTACTTC. Translation: CASSFQGYPSMRSYEQYF.